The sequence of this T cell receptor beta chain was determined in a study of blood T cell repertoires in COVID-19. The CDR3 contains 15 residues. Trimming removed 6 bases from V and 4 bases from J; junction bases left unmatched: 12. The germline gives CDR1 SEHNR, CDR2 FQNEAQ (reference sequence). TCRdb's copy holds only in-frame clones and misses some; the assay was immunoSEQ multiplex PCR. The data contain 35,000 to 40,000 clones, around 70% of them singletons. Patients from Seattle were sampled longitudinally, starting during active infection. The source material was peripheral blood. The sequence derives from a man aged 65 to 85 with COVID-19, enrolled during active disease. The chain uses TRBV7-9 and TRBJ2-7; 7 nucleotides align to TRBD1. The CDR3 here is CASRESGTAEYEQYF. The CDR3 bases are TGTGCCAGCAGAGAGTCCGGGACAGCAGAATACGAGCAGTACTTC.